This T cell receptor (beta chain) was identified during a study of blood T cell repertoires in COVID-19. Study context: The United States, Italy and Spain were the sources of the acute and convalescent COVID-19 samples. The analysed material was cDNA or gDNA that came from T cells, B-cell-depleted T cells, or PBMCs.

Assay: immunoSEQ multiplex PCR; the TCRdb copy retains only in-frame clones and omits some. The sample carries about 310,000 clones, 80% to 90% recorded once. CDR1 and CDR2 (germline): SGDLS, YYNGEE. This CDR3 has 15 residues. Trimming at V came to 4 bases and at J to 7 bases, leaving 9 bases not matched to a gene. This TCR derives from a woman aged 18-29 years who had recovered from COVID-19. What was sequenced was PBMCs or T cells enriched from blood (not recorded which). The V call is TRBV9, the J call TRBJ2-1, with TRBD1 identical over 9 bases. CDR3 coding DNA: TGTGCCAGCAGCATGACCGGGACAGGGATGAATGAGCAGTTCTTC. This translates into CASSMTGTGMNEQFF.